The following is a T cell receptor beta chain sequence with its context. Germline CDR1 KGHSH, CDR2 LQKENI. Trimming removed 3 bases at V and 2 bases at J, with 7 bases between. The CDR3 runs 13 residues. Authors' data handling: Amplification from reference gene primers served as the basis for estimated nucleated cell counts. Clones were read by immunoSEQ multiplex PCR, and TCRdb kept only the in-frame ones, dropping some. V and J calls and clone size are given by that table; D and trimming were obtained from the DNA. The sample records 200,000 to 250,000 clones, approximately 78% being singletons. This entry comes from a study of blood T cell repertoires in COVID-19. As for the study in general: The study drew acute and convalescent COVID-19 samples from the United States, Italy and Spain. Sample material is recorded as cDNA or gDNA derived from T cells, B-cell-depleted T cells, or PBMCs.

The sequence was collected from a woman aged 18-29 years with acute or convalescent COVID-19. Sample: peripheral blood. The gene calls are TRBV18 and TRBJ2-5; D is uncertain. CDR3 region: CASSPGGQETQYF. The CDR3 region has the DNA TGTGCCAGCTCACCTGGCGGACAAGAGACCCAGTACTTC.